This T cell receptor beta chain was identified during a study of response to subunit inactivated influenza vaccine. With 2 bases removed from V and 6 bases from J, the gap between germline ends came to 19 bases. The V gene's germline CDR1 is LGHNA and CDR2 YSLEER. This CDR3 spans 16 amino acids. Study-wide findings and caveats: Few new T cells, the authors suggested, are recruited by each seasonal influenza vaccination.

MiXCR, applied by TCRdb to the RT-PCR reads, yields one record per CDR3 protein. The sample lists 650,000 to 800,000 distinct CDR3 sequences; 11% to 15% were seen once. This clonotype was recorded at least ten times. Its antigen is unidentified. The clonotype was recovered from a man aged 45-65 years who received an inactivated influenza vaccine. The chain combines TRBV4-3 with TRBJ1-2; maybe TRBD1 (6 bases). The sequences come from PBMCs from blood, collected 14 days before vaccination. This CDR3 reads CASSQTGTGSSNGYTF. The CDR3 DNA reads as TGCGCCAGCAGCCAAACTGGCACAGGGAGTTCTAATGGCTACACCTTC.